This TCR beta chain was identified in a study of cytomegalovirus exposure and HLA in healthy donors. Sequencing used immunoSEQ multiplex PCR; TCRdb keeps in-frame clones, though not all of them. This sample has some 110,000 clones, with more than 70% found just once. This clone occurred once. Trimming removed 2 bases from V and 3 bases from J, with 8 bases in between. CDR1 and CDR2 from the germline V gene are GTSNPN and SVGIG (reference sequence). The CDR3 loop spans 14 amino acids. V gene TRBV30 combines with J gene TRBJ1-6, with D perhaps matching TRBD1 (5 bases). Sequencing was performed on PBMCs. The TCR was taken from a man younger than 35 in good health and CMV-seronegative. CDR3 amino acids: CAWSLTVYNSPLHF. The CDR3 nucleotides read TGTGCCTGGAGTTTGACAGTCTATAATTCACCCCTCCACTTT.